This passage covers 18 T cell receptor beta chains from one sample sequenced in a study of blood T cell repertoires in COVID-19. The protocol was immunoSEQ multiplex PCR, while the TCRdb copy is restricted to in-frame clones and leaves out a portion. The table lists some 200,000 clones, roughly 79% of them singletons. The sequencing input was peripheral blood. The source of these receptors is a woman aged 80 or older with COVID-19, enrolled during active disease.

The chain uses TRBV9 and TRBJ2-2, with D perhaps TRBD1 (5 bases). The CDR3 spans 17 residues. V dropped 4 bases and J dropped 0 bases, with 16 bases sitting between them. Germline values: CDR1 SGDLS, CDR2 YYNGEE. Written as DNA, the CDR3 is TGTGCCAGCAGCCAACATCCCCAGGGATCGAACACCGGGGAGCTGTTTTTT. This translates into CASSQHPQGSNTGELFF.

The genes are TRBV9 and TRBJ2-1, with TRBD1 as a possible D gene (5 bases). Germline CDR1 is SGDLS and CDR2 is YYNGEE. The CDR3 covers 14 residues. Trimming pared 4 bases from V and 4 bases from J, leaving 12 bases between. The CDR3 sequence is CASSYYDSYNEQFF. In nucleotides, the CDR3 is TGTGCCAGCAGCTATTACGACAGTTACAATGAGCAGTTCTTC.

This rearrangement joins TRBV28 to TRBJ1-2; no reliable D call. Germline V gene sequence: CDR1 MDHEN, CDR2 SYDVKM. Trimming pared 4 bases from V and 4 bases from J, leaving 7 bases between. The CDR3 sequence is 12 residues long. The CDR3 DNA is TGTGCCAGCAGTTATTATTCCTATGGCTACACCTTC. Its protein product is CASSYYSYGYTF.

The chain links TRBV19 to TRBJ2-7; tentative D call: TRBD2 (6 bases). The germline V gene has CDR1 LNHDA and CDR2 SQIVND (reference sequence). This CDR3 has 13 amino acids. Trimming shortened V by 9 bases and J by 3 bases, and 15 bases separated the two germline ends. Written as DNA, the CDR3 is TGTGCCAGCGCCGCTAGCGAGCTCTACGAGCAGTACTTC. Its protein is CASAASELYEQYF.

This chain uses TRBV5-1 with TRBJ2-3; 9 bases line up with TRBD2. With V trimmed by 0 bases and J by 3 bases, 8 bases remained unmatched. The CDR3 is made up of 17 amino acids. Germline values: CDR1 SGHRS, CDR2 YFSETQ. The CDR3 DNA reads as TGCGCCAGCAGCTTGGCCGTCGCGGGAGGGGGGACAGATACGCAGTATTTT. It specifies CASSLAVAGGGTDTQYF.

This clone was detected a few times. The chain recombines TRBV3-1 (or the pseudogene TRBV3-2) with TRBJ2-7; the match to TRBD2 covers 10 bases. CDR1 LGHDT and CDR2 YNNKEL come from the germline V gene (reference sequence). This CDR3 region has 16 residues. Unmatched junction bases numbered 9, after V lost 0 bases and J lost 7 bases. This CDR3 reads CASSQDLASGRGEQYF. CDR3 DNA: TGTGCCAGCAGCCAAGATCTCGCTAGCGGGAGAGGTGAGCAGTACTTC.

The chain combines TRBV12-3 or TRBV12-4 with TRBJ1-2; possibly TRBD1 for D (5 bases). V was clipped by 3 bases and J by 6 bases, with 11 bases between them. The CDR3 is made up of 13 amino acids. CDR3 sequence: CASSFRQRDGYTF. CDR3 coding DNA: TGTGCCAGCAGTTTCCGACAGCGCGATGGCTACACCTTC.

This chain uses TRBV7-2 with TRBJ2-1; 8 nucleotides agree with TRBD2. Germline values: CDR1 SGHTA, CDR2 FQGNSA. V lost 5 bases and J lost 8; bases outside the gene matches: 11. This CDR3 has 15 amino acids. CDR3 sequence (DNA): TGTGCCAGCAGCGTCGACTGGGCGGGAGGATATGAGCAGTTCTTC. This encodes CASSVDWAGGYEQFF. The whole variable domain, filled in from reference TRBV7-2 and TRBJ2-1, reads GAGVSQSPSNKVTEKGKDVELRCDPISGHTALYWYRQSLGQGLEFLIYFQGNSAPDKSGLPSDRFSAERTGGSVSTLTIQRTQQEDSAVYLCASSVDWAGGYEQFFGPGTRLTVL.

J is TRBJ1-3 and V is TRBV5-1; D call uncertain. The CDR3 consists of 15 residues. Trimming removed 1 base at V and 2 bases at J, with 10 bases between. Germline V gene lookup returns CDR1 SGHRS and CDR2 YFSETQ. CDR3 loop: CASSLFSGPGNTIYF. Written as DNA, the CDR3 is TGCGCCAGCAGCTTGTTTTCAGGCCCTGGAAACACCATATATTTT. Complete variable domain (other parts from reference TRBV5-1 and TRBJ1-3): KAGVTQTPRYLIKTRGQQVTLSCSPISGHRSVSWYQQTPGQGLQFLFEYFSETQRNKGNFPGRFSGRQFSNSRSEMNVSTLELGDSALYLCASSLFSGPGNTIYFGEGSWLTVV.

CDR3 in amino acids: CASTQKGSSGSNIQYF. The CDR3 DNA sequence: TGTGCCAGCACCCAGAAGGGGTCTTCGGGCTCAAACATTCAGTACTTC. V usage is TRBV4-2 and J usage is TRBJ2-4; D is possibly TRBD1 (5 bases). Trimming pared 7 bases from V and 6 bases from J, leaving 22 bases between. This CDR3 is 16 amino acids long. Germline CDR1 reads LGHNA; CDR2 reads YNFKEQ.

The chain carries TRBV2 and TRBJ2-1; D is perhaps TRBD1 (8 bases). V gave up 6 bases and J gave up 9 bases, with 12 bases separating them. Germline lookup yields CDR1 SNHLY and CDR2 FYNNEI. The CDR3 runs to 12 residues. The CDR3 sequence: CASSNRGGEQFF. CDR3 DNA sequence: TGTGCCAGCAGCAACAGGGGGGGTGAGCAGTTCTTC.

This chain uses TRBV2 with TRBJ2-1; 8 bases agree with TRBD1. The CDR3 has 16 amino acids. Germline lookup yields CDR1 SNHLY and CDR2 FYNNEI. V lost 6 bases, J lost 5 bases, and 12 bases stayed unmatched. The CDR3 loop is CASRVSAGGPHNEQFF. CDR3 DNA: TGTGCCAGCAGAGTTTCAGCAGGGGGCCCCCACAATGAGCAGTTCTTC.

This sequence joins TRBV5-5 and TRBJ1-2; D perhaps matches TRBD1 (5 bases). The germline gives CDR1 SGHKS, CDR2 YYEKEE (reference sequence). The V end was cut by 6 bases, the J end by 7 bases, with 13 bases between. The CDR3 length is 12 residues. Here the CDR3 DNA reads TGTGCCAGCACCCTGGGGGGTTCTGGCTACACCTTC. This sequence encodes CASTLGGSGYTF.

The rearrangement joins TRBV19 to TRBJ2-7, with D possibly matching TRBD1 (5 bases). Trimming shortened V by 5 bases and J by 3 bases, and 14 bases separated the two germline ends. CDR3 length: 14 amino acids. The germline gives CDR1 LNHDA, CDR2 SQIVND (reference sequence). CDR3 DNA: TGTGCCAGTAGTTTGGCAGGGCAGGACTACGAGCAGTACTTC. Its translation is CASSLAGQDYEQYF.

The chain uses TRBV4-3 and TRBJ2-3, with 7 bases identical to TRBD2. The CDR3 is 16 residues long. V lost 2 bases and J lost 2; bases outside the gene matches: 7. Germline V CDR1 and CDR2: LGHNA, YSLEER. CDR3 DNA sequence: TGCGCCAGCAGCCAACCGAAGCGGGGTGACACAGATACGCAGTATTTT. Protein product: CASSQPKRGDTDTQYF.

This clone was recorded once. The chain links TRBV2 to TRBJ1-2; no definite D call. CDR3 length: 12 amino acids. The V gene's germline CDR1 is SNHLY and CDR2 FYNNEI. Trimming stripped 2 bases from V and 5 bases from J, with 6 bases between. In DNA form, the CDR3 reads TGTGCCAGCAGTGAAATGAGTTATGGCTACACCTTC. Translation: CASSEMSYGYTF.

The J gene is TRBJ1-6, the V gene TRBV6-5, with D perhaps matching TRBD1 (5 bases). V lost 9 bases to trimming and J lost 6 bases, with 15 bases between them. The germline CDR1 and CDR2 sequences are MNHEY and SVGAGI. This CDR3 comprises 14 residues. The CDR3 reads CASRTGGINSPLHF. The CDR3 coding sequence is TGTGCCAGTCGGACCGGGGGGATTAATTCACCCCTCCACTTT.

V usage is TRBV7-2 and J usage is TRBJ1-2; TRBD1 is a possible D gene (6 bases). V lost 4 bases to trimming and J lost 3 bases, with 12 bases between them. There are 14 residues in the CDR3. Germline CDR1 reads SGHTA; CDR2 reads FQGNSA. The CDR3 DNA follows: TGTGCCAGCAGCTCTCTGACAGGCTACTATGGCTACACCTTC. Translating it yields CASSSLTGYYGYTF. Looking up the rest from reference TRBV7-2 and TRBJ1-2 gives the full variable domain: GAGVSQSPSNKVTEKGKDVELRCDPISGHTALYWYRQSLGQGLEFLIYFQGNSAPDKSGLPSDRFSAERTGGSVSTLTIQRTQQEDSAVYLCASSSLTGYYGYTFGSGTRLTVV.